A single sample gave rise to the 9 T cell receptor beta chains below, sequenced in a study of response to subunit inactivated influenza vaccine. TCRdb reprocessed the RT-PCR reads via MiXCR and lists one record per CDR3 protein. The sample shows hundreds of thousands of distinct CDR3 sequences, less than 20% of them seen only once. The sequenced sample was PBMCs from blood, obtained about 5 days after vaccination. These receptors originate from a man aged 50 to 60 who received an inactivated influenza vaccine.

J is TRBJ2-7 and V is TRBV20-1; the D gene is possibly TRBD1 (6 bases). The CDR3 length is 14 residues. Germline V gene data show CDR1 as DFQATT and CDR2 as SNEGSKA (reference sequence). V shed 2 bases and J shed 0 bases, with 11 bases lying between them. DNA of the CDR3: TGCAGTGCTAGACGCCGGGACAACTCCTACGAGCAGTACTTC. This encodes CSARRRDNSYEQYF.

V and J are TRBV4-2 and TRBJ2-2; D may be TRBD1 or TRBD2 (6 bases each). The germline CDR1 and CDR2 sequences are LGHNA and YNFKEQ. The CDR3 has 17 amino acids. The V end lost 0 bases, the J end lost 0 bases, and 11 bases lay between the germline ends. Here the CDR3 DNA reads TGTGCCAGCAGCCAAGAGGTTAGGGGGGCGAACACCGGGGAGCTGTTTTTT. It is translated as CASSQEVRGANTGELFF.

The chain couples TRBV7-9 to TRBJ2-3, with no clear D. This CDR3 comprises 14 residues. Germline CDR1 is SEHNR and CDR2 is FQNEAQ (reference sequence). Trimming removed 2 bases at V and 1 base at J, with 7 bases between. The CDR3 sequence is CASSLNQRTDTQYF. In nucleotides, the CDR3 is TGTGCCAGCAGCTTAAACCAGCGCACAGATACGCAGTATTTT.

J is TRBJ2-3 and V is TRBV27; TRBD2 matches 11 bases. V trimming: 3 bases; J trimming: 3 bases; junction bases outside the gene matches: 17. Germline loops: CDR1 MNHEY, CDR2 SMNVEV (reference sequence). The CDR3 spans 20 residues. The CDR3 nucleotides are TGTGCCAGCAGTTTTTCCCCGGTTGTTTTAGCGGGGGGGAAGACAGATACGCAGTATTTT. This sequence encodes CASSFSPVVLAGGKTDTQYF.

The chain uses TRBV7-9 and TRBJ2-1, with D perhaps matching TRBD2 (6 bases). Germline V gene sequence: CDR1 SEHNR, CDR2 FQNEAQ (reference sequence). Between the trimmed V and J ends, which lost 2 bases and 6 bases, there was a span of 11 bases. There are 14 residues in the CDR3. For the CDR3, the DNA is TGTGCCAGCAGCTTAAAAGGAGGGCTCAATGAGCAGTTCTTC. This encodes CASSLKGGLNEQFF.

The sample holds many counts of this clonotype. CDR3 residues: CASSTGVNQPQHF. CDR3 sequence (DNA): TGTGCCAGCAGTACGGGGGTCAATCAGCCCCAGCATTTT. The chain employs TRBV6-4 and TRBJ1-5, with D tentatively TRBD1 (5 bases). This CDR3 is built from 13 residues. The germline V gene encodes CDR1 MRHNA and CDR2 SNTAGT. The V and J ends lost 5 bases and 3 bases respectively, with 8 bases between them.

This clonotype was recorded a few times. V and J are TRBV10-3 and TRBJ2-2, with TRBD2 as a possible D gene (5 bases). This CDR3 has 14 amino acids. The germline V and J ends were trimmed by 6 bases and 0 bases, with 8 bases remaining between them. Per germline, CDR1 ENHRY and CDR2 SYGVKD. The CDR3 here is CAISASSNTGELFF. The CDR3 region has the DNA TGTGCCATCAGCGCTAGCTCGAACACCGGGGAGCTGTTTTTT.

The genes are TRBV7-2 and TRBJ1-5; 8 bases map to TRBD1. The CDR3 totals 16 residues. After removal of 5 bases from V and 4 bases from J, the junction contained 10 bases not matched to a gene. The germline V gene encodes CDR1 SGHTA and CDR2 FQGNSA. The CDR3 loop reads CASSPGQGGGNQPQHF. As DNA, the CDR3 is TGTGCCAGCAGCCCCGGACAGGGCGGGGGAAATCAGCCCCAGCATTTT.

This clonotype was counted only a few times. This chain links TRBV6-2 or TRBV6-3 with TRBJ2-3, with 10 bases aligning to TRBD1. Losses at the gene ends were 2 bases for V and 6 bases for J; bases not matched to a gene: 11. The CDR3 totals 17 residues. Germline V CDR1 and CDR2: MNHEY, SVGEGT. The CDR3 DNA follows: TGTGCCAGCAGTTACGAGGGGACAGGGGATTTCGTGGATACGCAGTATTTT. Translating gives CASSYEGTGDFVDTQYF.